One sample yielded the 25 T cell receptor beta chains listed below, sequenced in a study of blood T cells in healthy people across ages. A second PCR, run for about 7 to 11 cycles, used a sample-barcoded 5' primer plus a J-beta primer mix. One entry per CDR3 protein, called by TCRdb with MiXCR from the 5' RACE reads. The data contain about 1,600,000 distinct CDR3 sequences, around two fifths of them singletons. Sequencing was done on a sample of blood. These receptors all stem from a woman younger than 35 in good health.

This clonotype was observed a few times. This chain links TRBV29-1 with TRBJ1-5, with D hard to call. CDR1 and CDR2 from the germline V gene are SQVTM and ANQGSEA. The germline V and J ends were trimmed by 6 bases and 4 bases, with 16 bases remaining between them. This CDR3 is built from 14 residues. CDR3 region: CSVSTLTGNQPQHF. CDR3 nucleotide sequence: TGCAGCGTCTCGACCCTTACCGGGAATCAGCCCCAGCATTTT.

The table lists this clonotype with a few counts. V gene TRBV10-3 combines with J gene TRBJ2-7; 7 nucleotides line up with TRBD2. The junction had 4 bases not matched to a gene; V was cut back by 0 bases and J by 2 bases. The germline V gene encodes CDR1 ENHRY and CDR2 SYGVKD. The CDR3 consists of 15 residues. The chain's CDR3 is CAISESTSVTYEQYF. In nucleotides, the CDR3 is TGTGCCATCAGTGAGTCTACTAGCGTAACCTACGAGCAGTACTTC.

A few counts support this clonotype. The chain recombines TRBV27 with TRBJ1-2, with 12 bases fitting TRBD1. V gave up 6 bases and J gave up 7 bases; unmatched junction bases: 12. The CDR3 is 16 amino acids. Germline CDR1 MNHEY, CDR2 SMNVEV (reference sequence). The CDR3 DNA is TGTGCCAGCAGCGTCCAAGGGACAGGGGGCACGGGTGGCTACACCTTC. Translating it yields CASSVQGTGGTGGYTF.

Remarks on this clonotype: Being one base from a much bigger clone, this may be a read error. This chain links TRBV20-1 with TRBJ2-1; maybe TRBD2 (5 bases). The V end lost 0 bases, the J end lost 13 bases, and 22 bases lay between the germline ends. This CDR3 is built from 15 residues. Per germline, CDR1 DFQATT and CDR2 SNEGSKA (reference sequence). As DNA, the CDR3 is TGCAGTGCTAGAGATGCCCTAGCCATTATCGAGACCCAGTTCTTC. Its protein product is CSARDALAIIETQFF.

The chain employs TRBV5-1 and TRBJ1-1; possibly TRBD1 for D (6 bases). The length of the CDR3 is 11 residues. In germline, CDR1 is SGHRS, CDR2 YFSETQ. V was cut by 5 bases and J by 11 bases, with 13 bases left in between. In nucleotides, the CDR3 is TGCGCCAGCAGGGACGGACAGTCGGCTTTCTTT. The encoded protein is CASRDGQSAFF. Based on the CDR3 plus reference TRBV5-1 and TRBJ1-1, the full variable domain is KAGVTQTPRYLIKTRGQQVTLSCSPISGHRSVSWYQQTPGQGLQFLFEYFSETQRNKGNFPGRFSGRQFSNSRSEMNVSTLELGDSALYLCASRDGQSAFFGQGTRLTVV.

The chain combines TRBV7-2 with TRBJ1-5; 7 bases agree with TRBD1. The CDR3 has 15 amino acids. After removal of 4 bases from V and 4 bases from J, the junction contained 7 bases not matched to a gene. Germline values: CDR1 SGHTA, CDR2 FQGNSA. In nucleotides, the CDR3 is TGTGCCAGCAGCTCCCGCCGACAGGGTAATCAGCCCCAGCATTTT. As protein: CASSSRRQGNQPQHF.

This clonotype was detected a few times. The V gene is TRBV20-1, the J gene TRBJ2-1, with 10 nucleotides matching TRBD2. CDR1 DFQATT and CDR2 SNEGSKA come from the germline V gene (reference sequence). This CDR3 contains 14 residues. V lost 5 bases to trimming and J lost 6 bases; unmatched junction nucleotides: 7. This chain's CDR3 is CSALRGLAVNEQFF. The CDR3 nucleotides are TGCAGTGCTCTGCGAGGACTAGCGGTCAATGAGCAGTTCTTC.

This rearrangement joins TRBV20-1 to TRBJ1-2; D is unclear. Germline CDR1 reads DFQATT; CDR2 reads SNEGSKA (reference sequence). V was cut by 8 bases and J by 4 bases, with 17 bases left in between. The CDR3 consists of 13 residues. The CDR3 DNA reads as TGCAGTCCCCACGGGTACGGGTCCTATGGCTACACCTTC. Its translation is CSPHGYGSYGYTF.

The chain joins TRBV10-3 to TRBJ2-1; D not certain. The CDR3 spans 13 residues. Germline-derived CDR1 and CDR2 are ENHRY and SYGVKD. V was trimmed by 10 bases and J by 6 bases, leaving 16 bases between them. Here the CDR3 DNA reads TGTGCCACCCTATCGGGCCAGCCCAATGAGCAGTTCTTC. Translating it yields CATLSGQPNEQFF.

The chain employs TRBV28 and TRBJ2-7; D not resolved. The V and J ends lost 3 bases and 2 bases respectively, with 8 bases between them. Germline V gene data show CDR1 as MDHEN and CDR2 as SYDVKM. The CDR3 consists of 13 residues. In DNA, the CDR3 is TGTGCCAGCAGTTTCGTGATGGCCTACGAGCAGTACTTC. Its protein product is CASSFVMAYEQYF.

The rearrangement links TRBV27 to TRBJ2-1; 8 positions agree with TRBD1. This CDR3 has 14 residues. The V gene's germline CDR1 is MNHEY and CDR2 SMNVEV (reference sequence). After removal of 7 bases from V and 7 bases from J, the junction contained 9 bases not matched to a gene. The CDR3 bases are TGTGCCAGCAATTCGACAGGGGCGCTGAATGAGCAGTTCTTC. It encodes CASNSTGALNEQFF.

This rearrangement joins TRBV6-1 to TRBJ1-2, with TRBD1 matching 9 bases. This CDR3 contains 13 residues. The germline V gene encodes CDR1 MNHNS and CDR2 SASEGT. With 8 bases clipped from V and 2 bases from J, the junction kept 3 bases outside the gene matches. The CDR3 region is CASGTGPNYGYTF. The CDR3 DNA is TGTGCCAGCGGGACAGGGCCCAACTATGGCTACACCTTC.

The chain joins TRBV7-9 to TRBJ1-5, with D tentatively TRBD1 (5 bases). Looked up from germline, CDR1 is SEHNR and CDR2 is FQNEAQ (reference sequence). This CDR3 has 15 amino acids. With 4 bases removed from V and 5 bases from J, the gap between germline ends came to 15 bases. CDR3 DNA: TGTGCCAGCAGCTGGGGACCGGGGGAGCATCAGCCCCAGCATTTT. It translates to CASSWGPGEHQPQHF.

V is TRBV11-2 and J is TRBJ2-3; D is possibly TRBD2 (6 bases). This CDR3 spans 16 amino acids. Trimming cost V 0 bases and J 1 base, with 11 bases left between them. Germline V gene sequence: CDR1 SGHAT, CDR2 FQNNGV. CDR3 residues: CASSLEAGWGTDTQYF. In nucleotides, the CDR3 is TGTGCCAGCAGCTTAGAGGCGGGGTGGGGCACAGATACGCAGTATTTT.

The table lists this clonotype with a few counts. The CDR3 reads CASSQMRGSTDTQYF. In DNA form, the CDR3 reads TGTGCCAGCAGCCAAATGAGGGGTAGCACAGATACGCAGTATTTT. The J gene is TRBJ2-3, the V gene TRBV5-6, with D perhaps given as TRBD1 or TRBD2 (5 bases each). Per the germline V gene, CDR1 is SGHDT and CDR2 is YYEEEE. Between the trimmed V and J ends, which lost 4 bases and 0 bases, there was a span of 12 bases. The length of the CDR3 is 15 residues.

The chain uses TRBV2 and TRBJ2-7, with TRBD2 identical over 8 bases. J gave up 7 bases and V 5 bases, and 7 bases lay outside the gene matches. Germline V gene lookup returns CDR1 SNHLY and CDR2 FYNNEI. CDR3 length: 13 amino acids. Written as DNA, the CDR3 is TGTGCCAGCAGTCGGGCGGGAGGAGGTGAGCAGTACTTC. Protein: CASSRAGGGEQYF. Drawing the rest from reference TRBV2 and TRBJ2-7, the complete variable domain is EPEVTQTPSHQVTQMGQEVILRCVPISNHLYFYWYRQILGQKVEFLVSFYNNEISEKSEIFDDQFSVERPDGSNFTLKIRSTKLEDSAMYFCASSRAGGGEQYFGPGTRLTVT.

This CDR3 is CASSLVGQYVSGANVLTF. CDR3 DNA sequence: TGTGCCAGCAGCTTAGTTGGACAGTACGTGTCTGGGGCCAACGTCCTGACTTTC. V usage is TRBV7-2 and J usage is TRBJ2-6; D perhaps matches TRBD1 (6 bases). Germline CDR1 is SGHTA and CDR2 is FQGNSA. CDR3 length: 18 amino acids. The V and J ends lost 1 base and 1 base respectively, with 14 bases between them.

A word on this clonotype: Sequence at one end of the junction differs from germline and may be a read error. This chain uses TRBV4-1 with TRBJ2-7; D is ambiguous. CDR1 is MGHRA and CDR2 is YSYEKL in the germline V gene. The CDR3 spans 12 residues. CDR3 amino acids: CASSQVSYERYF. The CDR3 bases are TGCGCCAGCAGCCAAGTTTCCTACGAGCGGTACTTC.

The V and J genes are TRBV20-1 and TRBJ1-5; 8 bases align to TRBD1. The length of the CDR3 is 15 residues. Losses at the gene ends were 3 bases for V and 9 bases for J; bases not matched to a gene: 13. Germline CDR1 DFQATT, CDR2 SNEGSKA (reference sequence). The CDR3 here is CSASPSRQGLWPQHF. In DNA, the CDR3 is TGCAGTGCTAGCCCGTCCCGACAGGGGTTGTGGCCCCAGCATTTT.

The V and J genes are TRBV6-2 or TRBV6-3 and TRBJ1-5, with TRBD1 matching over 7 bases. V was clipped by 2 bases and J by 3 bases; unmatched bases: 10. CDR1 MNHEY and CDR2 SVGEGT come from the germline V gene. There are 17 residues in the CDR3. The CDR3 protein is CASSYASRGGNNQPQHF. The CDR3 bases are TGTGCCAGCAGTTACGCCTCCAGGGGGGGGAACAATCAGCCCCAGCATTTT.

This chain joins TRBV12-3 or TRBV12-4 and TRBJ2-5, with 8 bases identical to TRBD2. This CDR3 is 15 amino acids long. J was trimmed by 11 bases and V by 4 bases; bases with no gene match: 15. The CDR3 DNA sequence: TGTGCCAGCAGTTCCCGGGAGGGGCGCAACAATGAGCAGTACTTC. This gives the protein CASSSREGRNNEQYF.

As concerns this clonotype: Germline and junction disagree at one end, which may indicate a read error. This chain connects TRBV6-1 to TRBJ2-1; D may match TRBD1 or TRBD2 (6 bases each). This CDR3 contains 14 residues. Germline assignment: CDR1 MNHNS and CDR2 SASEGT. Written as DNA, the CDR3 is TGTGCCAGCAGTGGGTCGGGGGCGGGCAATGAGCGGTTCTTC. Amino acid sequence: CASSGSGAGNERFF.

This clonotype has more than one count but fewer than ten. This chain uses TRBV12-3 or TRBV12-4 with TRBJ1-5, with 8 bases lining up with TRBD1. J gave up 4 bases and V 7 bases, and 6 bases lay outside the gene matches. The CDR3 length is 14 residues. CDR3 amino acids: CASNTGGGNQPQHF. Here the CDR3 DNA reads TGTGCCAGCAATACAGGGGGTGGTAATCAGCCCCAGCATTTT.

The chain is built from TRBV4-1 and TRBJ2-4; TRBD1 might be the D (8 bases). The tail of the sequence fits TRBJ2-7 better, so the J call may be wrong. The CDR3 runs 16 residues. Germline V lookup: CDR1 MGHRA, CDR2 YSYEKL. DNA of the CDR3: TGCGCCAGCAGCCACGTGACAGGGGAGGGGAACTACGAGCAGTACTTC. Its translation: CASSHVTGEGNYEQYF.

The V and J genes are TRBV28 and TRBJ1-4, with a weak D call TRBD1 (5 bases). CDR3 length: 13 amino acids. V shed 8 bases and J shed 8 bases, with 15 bases lying between them. Per germline, CDR1 MDHEN and CDR2 SYDVKM. The CDR3 protein is CASGRSGTEKLFF. The CDR3 DNA reads TGTGCCAGCGGAAGATCAGGGACCGAAAAACTGTTTTTT.